This TCR beta chain was obtained from a study of T cell repertoires in cytomegalovirus infection. The overall study: Indicated by public TCR beta signatures were CMV infection and matching HLA type. General study results and limits: HLA-C-restricted, CMV-specific TCR beta clonotypes were dominant ex vivo. Cumulative frequency of public TCR beta families picked out carriers of CMV plus the relevant HLA.

Germline loops: CDR1 WSHSY, CDR2 SAAADI. The CDR3 has 13 residues. The V end lost 5 bases, the J end lost 3 bases, and 10 bases lay between the germline ends. TCRdb analysed the reads with MiXCR anew, one entry per CDR3 protein. The repertoire holds about 68,000 distinct CDR3 sequences, with approximately 24% as singletons. A note on this clonotype: Its antigen is unknown.

This chain joins TRBV10-2 and TRBJ2-5; D is perhaps TRBD2 (6 bases). Sequenced input: PBMCs, sequenced either directly or after in vitro stimulation (not recorded which). This clonotype was obtained from a human donor in good health (CMV status not recorded). Some clones in this sample may be carry-over from other donors' samples. The DNA for the CDR3 is TGCGCCAGCAGTCCGACTAGTGAAGAGACCCAGTACTTC. Its translation is CASSPTSEETQYF.